Below, 9 T cell receptor beta chains from the same sample are listed, as sequenced in a study of blood T cells in healthy people across ages. A second PCR, run for roughly 7 to 12 cycles, used a sample-barcoded 5' primer plus a J-beta primer mix. From the 5' RACE reads, TCRdb called clonotypes with MiXCR, one entry per CDR3 protein. Seen here are around 1,700,000 distinct CDR3 sequences, roughly 27% observed once, and the top ten hold less than 9.5%. Sequencing was done on a sample of blood. Receptors were obtained from a woman in her thirties in good health.

The chain combines TRBV5-1 with TRBJ1-2; D call uncertain. The CDR3 loop spans 14 amino acids. Trimming removed 0 bases at V and 0 bases at J, with 6 bases between. Germline V CDR1 and CDR2: SGHRS, YFSETQ. The DNA for the CDR3 is TGCGCCAGCAGCTTGGAGATAGCTAACTATGGCTACACCTTC. Amino acid sequence: CASSLEIANYGYTF.

V usage is TRBV7-2 and J usage is TRBJ2-3, with 8 bases fitting TRBD1. This CDR3 contains 16 residues. CDR1 and CDR2 from the germline V gene are SGHTA and FQGNSA. Trimming removed 2 bases from V and 1 base from J; junction bases left unmatched: 5. CDR3 protein: CASSLRSGQGTDTQYF. The CDR3 DNA sequence: TGTGCCAGCAGCTTACGATCGGGACAGGGCACAGATACGCAGTATTTT.

A few counts support this clonotype. The chain is built from TRBV7-2 and TRBJ1-1; D call uncertain. The CDR3 is 14 residues long. The germline gives CDR1 SGHTA, CDR2 FQGNSA. The V and J ends lost 4 bases and 2 bases respectively, with 11 bases between them. This CDR3 is CASSSTVPNTEAFF. The CDR3 region has the DNA TGTGCCAGCAGCTCAACAGTCCCAAACACTGAAGCTTTCTTT.

A note on this clonotype: An end of the junction differs from the germline gene, which may be a read error. The rearrangement links TRBV7-3 to TRBJ2-2, with D possibly being TRBD1 (6 bases). The CDR3 length is 13 residues. Germline loops: CDR1 SGHTA, CDR2 FQGTGA. CDR3 sequence (DNA): TGTGTCAGCAGCGAATCAGGGGCCGGGGAGCTGTTTTTT. Translated: CVSSESGAGELFF.

This clonotype was counted ten times or more. The J gene is TRBJ2-7, the V gene TRBV29-1; no reliable D call. Trimming took off 1 base at V and 4 bases at J, with 11 bases between the two ends. This CDR3 region has 13 residues. Germline V lookup: CDR1 SQVTM, CDR2 ANQGSEA. The CDR3, as DNA: TGCAGCGTTGAAGCCCCAGTAGGGTACGAGCAGTACTTC. It codes for CSVEAPVGYEQYF.

Note on this clonotype: A much larger clone is a single base away; this may be a read error. The J gene is TRBJ2-5, the V gene TRBV7-8; possible D gene TRBD2, 5 bases. The end of the DNA aligns better with TRBJ2-7, so the J call may be wrong. Germline V lookup: CDR1 SGHVS, CDR2 FQNEAQ. The CDR3 is 14 residues long. The chain's CDR3 is CASSLRGKTCEQYF. Here the CDR3 DNA reads TGTGCCAGCAGCTTGCGAGGGAAGACCTGCGAGCAGTACTTC.

This clonotype was observed a handful of times. CDR3 loop: CASSLMGSYNSPLHF. The CDR3 DNA sequence: TGCGCCAGCAGCTTGATGGGTTCCTATAATTCACCCCTCCACTTT. The chain links TRBV5-1 to TRBJ1-6; D not certain. Germline V gene sequence: CDR1 SGHRS, CDR2 YFSETQ. The length of the CDR3 is 15 residues. Trimming stripped 1 base from V and 1 base from J, with 6 bases between.

This clonotype was seen ten or more times. This chain joins TRBV7-3 and TRBJ2-1; the D is unclear. V was trimmed by 0 bases and J by 7 bases, leaving 7 bases between them. This CDR3 is built from 13 residues. Germline CDR1 and CDR2: SGHTA and FQGTGA. The CDR3 here is CASSLTGSNEQFF. DNA for the CDR3: TGTGCCAGCAGCTTAACAGGGTCAAATGAGCAGTTCTTC.

This clonotype was detected many times. The J gene is TRBJ2-1, the V gene TRBV7-3; 13 bases map to TRBD2. The CDR3 sequence is 16 residues long. The germline V gene has CDR1 SGHTA and CDR2 FQGTGA. Trimming at V came to 6 bases and at J to 4 bases, leaving 6 bases not matched to a gene. As DNA, the CDR3 is TGTGCCAGCAGTTCCACGACTAGCGGGGGGTACAATGAGCAGTTCTTC. Translated, it gives CASSSTTSGGYNEQFF.